What follows describes a single T cell receptor (beta chain). What it binds is not known. These data belong to a study of T-cell reconstitution after alpha-beta-depleted transplantation in children. Unique molecular identifiers were used to barcode this TCRbeta library. TCRdb re-called the PCR reads with MiXCR, one entry per CDR3 protein. In the table there are 700,000 to 950,000 distinct CDR3 sequences, roughly 15% of which are singletons. The CDR3 runs to 18 residues. Trimming took 3 bases from V and 0 from J, leaving 18 bases between them. Germline V lookup: CDR1 MNHNS, CDR2 SASEGT. Study-wide points: As was reported, about two months after transplant, alpha-beta T cells came from several hundred expanded graft clones. Most T-cell counts and diversity one year after the transplant came from T cells that were newly produced.

V is TRBV6-1 and J is TRBJ1-5, with D perhaps TRBD1 (5 bases). The source was PBMCs, mostly from graft donor cells, collected 360 days after TCRalphabeta/CD19-depleted stem cell transplant. This clonotype was sampled from a male patient aged 10 to 17 who had a stem cell transplant for acute lymphoblastic leukemia, so the T cells may come from the graft donor. The CDR3 spells CASSDLLGPRYSNQPQHF. The CDR3 DNA sequence: TGTGCCAGCAGTGACCTACTGGGACCGCGGTATAGCAATCAGCCCCAGCATTTT.